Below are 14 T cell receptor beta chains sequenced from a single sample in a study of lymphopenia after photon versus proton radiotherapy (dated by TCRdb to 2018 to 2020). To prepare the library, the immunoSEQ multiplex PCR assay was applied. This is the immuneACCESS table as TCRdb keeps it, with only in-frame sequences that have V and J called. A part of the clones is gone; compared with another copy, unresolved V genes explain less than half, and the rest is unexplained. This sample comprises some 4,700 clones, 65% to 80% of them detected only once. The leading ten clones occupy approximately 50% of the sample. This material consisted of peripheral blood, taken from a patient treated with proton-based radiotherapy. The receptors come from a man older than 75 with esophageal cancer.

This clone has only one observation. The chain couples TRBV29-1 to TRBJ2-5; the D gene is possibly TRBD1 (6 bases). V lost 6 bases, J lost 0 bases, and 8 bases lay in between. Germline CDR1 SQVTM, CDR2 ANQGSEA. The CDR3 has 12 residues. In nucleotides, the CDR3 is TGCAGCGTCCGGACAGACCAAGAGACCCAGTACTTC. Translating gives CSVRTDQETQYF.

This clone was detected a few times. In nucleotides, the CDR3 is TGTGCCAGCAGCCCGGTCCTAACCACTGAAGCTTTCTTT. Its translation: CASSPVLTTEAFF. V gene TRBV5-6 combines with J gene TRBJ1-1; no definite D call. Per the germline V gene, CDR1 is SGHDT and CDR2 is YYEEEE. This CDR3 comprises 13 residues. Trimming took off 4 bases at V and 4 bases at J, with 11 bases between the two ends.

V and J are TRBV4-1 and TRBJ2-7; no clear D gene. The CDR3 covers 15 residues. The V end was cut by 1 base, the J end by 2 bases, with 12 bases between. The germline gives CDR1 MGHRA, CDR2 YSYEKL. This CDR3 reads CASSQALYHAYEQYF. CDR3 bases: TGCGCCAGCAGCCAAGCCCTTTATCATGCCTACGAGCAGTACTTC.

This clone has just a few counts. The DNA for the CDR3 is TGTGCCAGCAGCTCCGCGAGTGAGTCCGGCGTTCTTTTCTTT. Translating gives CASSSASESGVLFF. This rearrangement joins TRBV11-2 to TRBJ1-1; D is unresolved. The germline CDR1 and CDR2 sequences are SGHAT and FQNNGV. V lost 4 bases, J lost 13 bases, and 22 bases lay in between. This CDR3 spans 14 amino acids. Looking up the rest from reference TRBV11-2 and TRBJ1-1 gives the full variable domain: EAGVAQSPRYKIIEKRQSVAFWCNPISGHATLYWYQQILGQGPKLLIQFQNNGVVDDSQLPKDRFSAERLKGVDSTLKIQPAKLEDSAVYLCASSSASESGVLFFGQGTRLTVV.

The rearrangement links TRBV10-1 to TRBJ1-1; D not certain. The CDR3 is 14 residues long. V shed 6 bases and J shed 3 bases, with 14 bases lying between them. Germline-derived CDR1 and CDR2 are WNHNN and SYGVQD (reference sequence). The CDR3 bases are TGCGCCAGCAGCAAAAGTGACCAATACACTGAAGCTTTCTTT. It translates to CASSKSDQYTEAFF.

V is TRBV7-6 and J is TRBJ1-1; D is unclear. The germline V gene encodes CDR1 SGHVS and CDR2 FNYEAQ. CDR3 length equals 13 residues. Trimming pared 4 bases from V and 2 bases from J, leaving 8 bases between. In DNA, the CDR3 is TGTGCCAGCAGCTCAGACACAAACACTGAAGCTTTCTTT. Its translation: CASSSDTNTEAFF.

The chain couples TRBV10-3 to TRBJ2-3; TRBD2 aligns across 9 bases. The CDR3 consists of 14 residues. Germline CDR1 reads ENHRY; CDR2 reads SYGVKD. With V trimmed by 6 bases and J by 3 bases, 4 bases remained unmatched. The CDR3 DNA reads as TGTGCCATCAGGTTAGCGGGAGAGACAGATACGCAGTATTTT. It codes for CAIRLAGETDTQYF.

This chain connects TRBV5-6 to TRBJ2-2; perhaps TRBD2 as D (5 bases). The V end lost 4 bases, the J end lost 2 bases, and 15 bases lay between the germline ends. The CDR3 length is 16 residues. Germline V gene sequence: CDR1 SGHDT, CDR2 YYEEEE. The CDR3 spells CASSLGLATNTGELFF. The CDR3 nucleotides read TGTGCCAGCAGCCTTGGGCTAGCAACTAACACCGGGGAGCTGTTTTTT.

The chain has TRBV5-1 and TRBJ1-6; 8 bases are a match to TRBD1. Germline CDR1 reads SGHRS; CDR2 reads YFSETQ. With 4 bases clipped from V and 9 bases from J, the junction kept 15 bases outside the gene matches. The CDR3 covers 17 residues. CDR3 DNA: TGCGCCAGCAGCGATCGACCGGCGGGACAGGCCTCTTCACCCCTCCACTTT. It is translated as CASSDRPAGQASSPLHF.

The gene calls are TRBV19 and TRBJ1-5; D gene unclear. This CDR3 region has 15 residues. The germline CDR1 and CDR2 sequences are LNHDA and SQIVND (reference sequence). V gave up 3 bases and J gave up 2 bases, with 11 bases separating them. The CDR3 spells CASSIYGEGNQPQHF. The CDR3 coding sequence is TGTGCCAGTAGTATCTACGGGGAAGGCAATCAGCCCCAGCATTTT.

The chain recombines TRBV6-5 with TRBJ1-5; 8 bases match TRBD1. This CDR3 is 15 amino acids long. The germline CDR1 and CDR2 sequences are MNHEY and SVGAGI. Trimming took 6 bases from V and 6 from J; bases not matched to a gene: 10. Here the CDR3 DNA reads TGTGCCAGCAGCCAGGACAGGGTTGCAGGTCAGCCCCAGCATTTT. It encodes CASSQDRVAGQPQHF.

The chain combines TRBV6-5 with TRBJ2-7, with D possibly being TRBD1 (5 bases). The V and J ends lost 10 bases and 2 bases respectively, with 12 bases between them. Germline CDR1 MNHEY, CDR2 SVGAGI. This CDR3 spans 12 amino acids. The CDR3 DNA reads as TGTGCCACCTTGACAGAAACCTACGAGCAGTACTTC. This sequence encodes CATLTETYEQYF.

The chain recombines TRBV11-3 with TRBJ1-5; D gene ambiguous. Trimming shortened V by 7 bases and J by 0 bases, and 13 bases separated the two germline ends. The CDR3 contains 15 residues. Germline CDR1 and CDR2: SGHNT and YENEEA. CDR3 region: CASNRALSSNQPQHF. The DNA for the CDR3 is TGTGCCAGCAACCGAGCCCTAAGTAGCAATCAGCCCCAGCATTTT. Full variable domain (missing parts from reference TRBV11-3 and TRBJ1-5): EAGVVQSPRYKIIEKKQPVAFWCNPISGHNTLYWYLQNLGQGPELLIRYENEEAVDDSQLPKDRFSAERLKGVDSTLKIQPAELGDSAVYLCASNRALSSNQPQHFGDGTRLSIL.

CDR3 DNA sequence: TGTGCCAGTAGTATACCCGCGGGCTATGGCTACACCTTC. Protein: CASSIPAGYGYTF. This sequence joins TRBV19 and TRBJ1-2; D ambiguous. In germline, CDR1 is LNHDA, CDR2 SQIVND (reference sequence). The CDR3 spans 13 residues. The V end lost 2 bases, the J end lost 4 bases, and 8 bases lay between the germline ends. The full variable domain, completed using reference TRBV19 and TRBJ1-2, is DGGITQSPKYLFRKEGQNVTLSCEQNLNHDAMYWYRQDPGQGLRLIYYSQIVNDFQKGDIAEGYSVSREKKESFPLTVTSAQKNPTAFYLCASSIPAGYGYTFGSGTRLTVV.